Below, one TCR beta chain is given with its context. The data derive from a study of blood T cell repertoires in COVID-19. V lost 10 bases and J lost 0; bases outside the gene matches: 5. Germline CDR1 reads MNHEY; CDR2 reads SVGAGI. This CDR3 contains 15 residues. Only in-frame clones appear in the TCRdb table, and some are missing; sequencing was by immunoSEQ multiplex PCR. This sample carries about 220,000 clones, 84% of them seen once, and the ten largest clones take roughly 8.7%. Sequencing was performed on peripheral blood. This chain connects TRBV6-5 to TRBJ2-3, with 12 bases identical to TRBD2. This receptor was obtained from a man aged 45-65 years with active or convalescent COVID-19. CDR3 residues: CATKTSGGSTDTQYF. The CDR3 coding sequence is TGTGCCACCAAGACTAGCGGGGGAAGCACAGATACGCAGTATTTT.